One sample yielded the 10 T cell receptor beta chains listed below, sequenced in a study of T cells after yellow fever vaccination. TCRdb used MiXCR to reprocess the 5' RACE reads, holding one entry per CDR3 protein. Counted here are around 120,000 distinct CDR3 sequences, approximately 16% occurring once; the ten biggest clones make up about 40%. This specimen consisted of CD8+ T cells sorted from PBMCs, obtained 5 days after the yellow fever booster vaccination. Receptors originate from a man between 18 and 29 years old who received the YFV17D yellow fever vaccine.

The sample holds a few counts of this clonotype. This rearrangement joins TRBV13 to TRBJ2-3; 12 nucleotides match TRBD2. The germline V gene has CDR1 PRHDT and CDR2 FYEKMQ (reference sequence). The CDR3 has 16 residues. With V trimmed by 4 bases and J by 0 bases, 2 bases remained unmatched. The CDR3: CASSSLAGGSTDTQYF. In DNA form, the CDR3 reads TGTGCCAGCAGCTCCCTAGCGGGGGGGAGCACAGATACGCAGTATTTT. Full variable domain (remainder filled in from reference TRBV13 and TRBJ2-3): AAGVIQSPRHLIKEKRETATLKCYPIPRHDTVYWYQQGPGQDPQFLISFYEKMQSDKGSIPDRFSAQQFSDYHSELNMSSLELGDSALYFCASSSLAGGSTDTQYFGPGTRLTVL.

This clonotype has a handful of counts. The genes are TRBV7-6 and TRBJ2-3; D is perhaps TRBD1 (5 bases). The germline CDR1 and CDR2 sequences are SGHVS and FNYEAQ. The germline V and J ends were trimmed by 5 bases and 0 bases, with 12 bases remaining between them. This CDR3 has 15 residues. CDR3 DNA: TGTGCCAGCAGCCAGGACACCCTGAGCACAGATACGCAGTATTTT. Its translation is CASSQDTLSTDTQYF.

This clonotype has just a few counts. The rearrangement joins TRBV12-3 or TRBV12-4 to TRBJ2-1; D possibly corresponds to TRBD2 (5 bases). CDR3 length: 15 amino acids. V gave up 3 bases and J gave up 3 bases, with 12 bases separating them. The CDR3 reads CASSLSGPFYNEQFF. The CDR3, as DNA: TGTGCCAGCAGTTTGAGCGGACCGTTCTACAATGAGCAGTTCTTC.

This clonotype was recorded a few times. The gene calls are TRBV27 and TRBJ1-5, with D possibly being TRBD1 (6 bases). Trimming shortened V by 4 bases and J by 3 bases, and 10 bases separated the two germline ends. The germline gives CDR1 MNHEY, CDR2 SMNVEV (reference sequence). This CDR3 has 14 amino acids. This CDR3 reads CASSSDRDNQPQHF. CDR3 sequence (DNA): TGTGCCAGCAGTTCGGACAGAGACAATCAGCCCCAGCATTTT.

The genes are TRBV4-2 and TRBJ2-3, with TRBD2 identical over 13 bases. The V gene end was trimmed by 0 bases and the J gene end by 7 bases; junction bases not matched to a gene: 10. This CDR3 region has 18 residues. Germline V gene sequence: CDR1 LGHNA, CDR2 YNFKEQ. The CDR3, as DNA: TGTGCCAGCAGCCAAGATACTAGCGGGGGGGCCAATGCGTATACGCAGTATTTT. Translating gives CASSQDTSGGANAYTQYF.

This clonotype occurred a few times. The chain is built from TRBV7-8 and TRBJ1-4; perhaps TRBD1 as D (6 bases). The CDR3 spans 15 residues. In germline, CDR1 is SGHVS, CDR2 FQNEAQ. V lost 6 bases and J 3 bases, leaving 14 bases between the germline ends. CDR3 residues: CASSTRGSANEKLFF. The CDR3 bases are TGTGCCAGCAGTACTAGGGGGTCGGCTAATGAAAAACTGTTTTTT.

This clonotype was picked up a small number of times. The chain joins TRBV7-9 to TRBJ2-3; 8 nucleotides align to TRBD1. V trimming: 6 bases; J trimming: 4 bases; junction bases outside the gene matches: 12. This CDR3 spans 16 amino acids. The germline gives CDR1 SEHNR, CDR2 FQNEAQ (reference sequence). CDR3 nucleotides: TGTGCCAGCAGTAGCCGGGACAGGACGTTGGCAGATACGCAGTATTTT. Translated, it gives CASSSRDRTLADTQYF.

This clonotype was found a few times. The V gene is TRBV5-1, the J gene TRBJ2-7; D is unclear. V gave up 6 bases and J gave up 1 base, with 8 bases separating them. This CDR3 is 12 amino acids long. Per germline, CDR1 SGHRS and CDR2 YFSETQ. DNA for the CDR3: TGCGCCAGCACAGGCGAATCCTACGAGCAGTACTTC. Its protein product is CASTGESYEQYF.

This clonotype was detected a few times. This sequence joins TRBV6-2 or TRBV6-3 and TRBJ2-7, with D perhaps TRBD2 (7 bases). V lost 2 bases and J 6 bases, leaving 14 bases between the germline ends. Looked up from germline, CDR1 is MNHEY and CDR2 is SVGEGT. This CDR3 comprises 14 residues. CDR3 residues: CASSYSGGGAEQYV. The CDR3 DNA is TGTGCCAGCAGTTACAGTGGCGGGGGCGCCGAGCAGTACGTC.

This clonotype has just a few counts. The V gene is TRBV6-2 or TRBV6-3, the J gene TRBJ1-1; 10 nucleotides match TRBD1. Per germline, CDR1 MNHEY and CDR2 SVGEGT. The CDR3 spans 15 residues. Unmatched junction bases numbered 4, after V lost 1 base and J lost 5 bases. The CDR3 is CASSYLDRGSTEAFF. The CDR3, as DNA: TGTGCCAGCAGTTACTTGGACAGGGGGTCAACTGAAGCTTTCTTT.